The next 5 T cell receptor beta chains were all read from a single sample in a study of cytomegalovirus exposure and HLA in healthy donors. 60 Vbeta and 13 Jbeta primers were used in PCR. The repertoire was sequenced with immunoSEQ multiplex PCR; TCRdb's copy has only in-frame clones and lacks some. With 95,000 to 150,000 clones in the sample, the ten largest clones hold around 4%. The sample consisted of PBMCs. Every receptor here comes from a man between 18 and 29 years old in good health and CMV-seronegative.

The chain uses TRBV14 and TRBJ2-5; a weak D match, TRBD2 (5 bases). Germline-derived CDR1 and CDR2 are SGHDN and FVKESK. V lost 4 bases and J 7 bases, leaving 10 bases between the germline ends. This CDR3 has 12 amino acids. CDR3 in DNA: TGTGCCAGCAGCCCGGGATCGGGGACCCAGTACTTC. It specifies CASSPGSGTQYF. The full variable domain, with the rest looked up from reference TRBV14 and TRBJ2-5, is EAGVTQFPSHSVIEKGQTVTLRCDPISGHDNLYWYRRVMGKEIKFLLHFVKESKQDESGMPNNRFLAERTGGTYSTLKVQPAELEDSGVYFCASSPGSGTQYFGPGTRLLVL.

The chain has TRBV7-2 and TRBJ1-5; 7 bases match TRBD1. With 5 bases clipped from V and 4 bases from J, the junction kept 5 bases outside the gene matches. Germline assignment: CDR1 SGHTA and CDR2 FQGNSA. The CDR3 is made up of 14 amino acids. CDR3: CASSPRTGNQPQHF. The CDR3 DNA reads TGTGCCAGCAGCCCCAGGACAGGTAATCAGCCCCAGCATTTT.

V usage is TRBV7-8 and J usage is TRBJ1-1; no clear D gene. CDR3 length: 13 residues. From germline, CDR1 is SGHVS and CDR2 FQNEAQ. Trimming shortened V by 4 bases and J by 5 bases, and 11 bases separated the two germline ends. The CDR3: CASSSSGRTEAFF. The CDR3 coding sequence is TGTGCCAGCAGCTCCTCGGGGAGGACTGAAGCTTTCTTT.

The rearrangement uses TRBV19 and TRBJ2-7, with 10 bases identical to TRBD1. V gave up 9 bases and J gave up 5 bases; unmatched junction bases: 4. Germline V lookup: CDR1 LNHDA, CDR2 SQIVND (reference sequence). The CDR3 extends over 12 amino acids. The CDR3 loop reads CASRDRGHEQYF. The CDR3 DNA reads TGTGCCAGCCGGGACAGGGGTCACGAGCAGTACTTC.

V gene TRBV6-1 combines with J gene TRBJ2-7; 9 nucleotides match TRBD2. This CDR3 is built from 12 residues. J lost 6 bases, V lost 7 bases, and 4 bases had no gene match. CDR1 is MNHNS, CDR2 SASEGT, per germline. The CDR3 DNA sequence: TGTGCCAGCATGGCGGGAGGGCGCGAGCAGTACTTC. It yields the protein CASMAGGREQYF.